This T cell receptor (beta chain) was obtained from a study of CD8+CD57+ T cells in acquired aplastic anemia. The study, taken as a whole, reports: Patients and controls shared approximately 28 CD8+ CDR3 sequences.

Template material for TCR beta VDJ and CDR3 profiling consisted of genomic DNA. Each CDR3 protein is one row after TCRdb ran MiXCR on the reads. The repertoire holds fewer than 200,000 distinct CDR3 sequences, around 60% seen once, with 45% to 55% in the top ten. The CDR3 runs 12 residues. Looked up from germline, CDR1 is MGHDK and CDR2 is SYGVNS. Trimming cost V 8 bases and J 4 bases, with 10 bases left between them. Regarding this clonotype: The target antigen is unknown.

Sequencing input: sorted CD4+, CD8+, or CD8+CD57+ T cells (not recorded which) from PBMCs. This clonotype was obtained from a human donor in good health. V usage is TRBV25-1 and J usage is TRBJ2-3; weak D call: TRBD1 (6 bases). The CDR3 protein is CASGTGPDTQYF. In DNA, the CDR3 is TGTGCCAGCGGAACAGGGCCAGATACGCAGTATTTT.